A selection of T cell receptor beta chains follows, all from one sample in a study of control samples from healthy donors and cancer patients. The assay was immunoSEQ multiplex PCR, and TCRdb's table has in-frame clones only and misses some. The data contain about 29,000 clones, roughly nine tenths of them singletons. Material for sequencing was formalin-fixed, paraffin-embedded tissue. The source is a female donor with melanoma. The CDR3 runs from the conserved cysteine through the conserved F or W. Fields, in order: clone size, J gene, D gene, V gene, CDR3 protein, CDR3 DNA. The D gene is left open where the match is weak. A row's size may be missing; if present it is once, few, many or a size class.

>-|TRBJ2-1|-|TRBV28
CASSSQAANPYNEQFF
TGTGCCAGCAGCTCCCAAGCAGCGAACCCCTACAATGAGCAGTTCTTC
>-|TRBJ2-2|-|TRBV9
CASSGSGSNTGELFF
TGTGCCAGCAGCGGCAGCGGGTCGAACACCGGGGAGCTATTTTTT
>-|TRBJ2-2|TRBD1|TRBV9
CASSVNLRGRTGELFF
TGTGCCAGCAGCGTGAATCTCAGGGGGCGCACCGGGGAGCTGTTTTTT
>-|TRBJ2-1|TRBD2|TRBV5-1
CASSQQTSGINEQFF
TGCGCCAGCAGCCAACAGACTAGCGGAATCAATGAGCAGTTCTTC
>few|TRBJ2-1|-|TRBV5-1
CASSFDLVRFNEQFF
TGCGCCAGCAGCTTCGATCTAGTGAGGTTCAATGAGCAGTTCTTC
>-|TRBJ2-1|TRBD2|TRBV9
CASSFTGLAGANEQFF
TGTGCCAGCAGCTTTACGGGACTAGCGGGCGCCAATGAGCAGTTCTTC
>-|TRBJ1-2|-|TRBV9
CASSVGPNREHGYTF
TGTGCCAGCAGCGTAGGGCCGAACAGGGAGCATGGCTACACCTTC
>-|TRBJ1-2|-|TRBV7-2
CASSFDSYGYTF
TGTGCCAGCAGCTTTGACAGCTATGGCTACACCTTC
>-|TRBJ1-6|-|TRBV6-1
CASSESWGRSPLHF
TGTGCCAGCAGTGAATCGTGGGGAAGGTCACCCCTCCACTTT
>-|TRBJ2-6|-|TRBV29-1
CSVGPSGANVLTF
TGCAGCGTTGGACCTTCTGGGGCCAACGTCCTGACTTTC
>-|TRBJ1-4|-|TRBV7-2
CASSLGGSEKLFF
TGTGCCAGCAGCTTAGGGGGGTCTGAAAAACTGTTTTTT
>-|TRBJ2-7|-|TRBV3-1/TRBV3-2
CASSRQSYEQYF
TGTGCCAGCAGCCGACAGTCCTACGAGCAGTACTTC
>-|TRBJ1-1|TRBD1|TRBV9
CASSVAGGNTEAFF
TGTGCCAGCAGCGTAGCAGGGGGGAACACTGAAGCTTTCTTT
>-|TRBJ2-7|-|TRBV18
CASSPRRSRYEQYF
TGTGCCAGCTCACCACGTAGGAGTCGATACGAGCAGTACTTC
>-|TRBJ2-3|TRBD1|TRBV6-2/TRBV6-3
CASSYETGQVTDTQYF
TGTGCCAGCAGTTACGAGACGGGACAGGTCACAGATACGCAGTATTTT
>-|TRBJ1-4|-|TRBV19
CASSQDQVTNEKLFF
TGTGCCAGTAGTCAAGACCAGGTTACTAATGAAAAACTGTTTTTT
>-|TRBJ2-5|-|TRBV6-1
CASSEISKTQYF
TGTGCCAGCAGTGAAATCAGTAAGACCCAGTACTTC
>-|TRBJ1-1|-|TRBV18
CASSPTWGYMNTEVFF
TGTGCCAGCTCCCCCACCTGGGGGTACATGAACACTGAAGTTTTCTTT
>-|TRBJ1-5|-|TRBV11-2
CASSLTTGGNQPQHF
TGTGCCAGCAGCCTTACGACCGGGGGCAATCAGCCCCAGCATTTT
>few|TRBJ1-3|-|TRBV4-1
CASSLQGLPSGNTIYF
TGCGCCAGCAGCCTACAGGGATTACCCTCTGGAAACACCATATATTTT
>-|TRBJ1-1|-|TRBV7-2
CASRYQGTEAFF
TGTGCCAGCAGATATCAGGGGACTGAAGCTTTCTTT
>-|TRBJ1-5|TRBD1|TRBV6-5
CASSHRGRGNQPQHF
TGTGCCAGCAGCCACAGGGGGCGAGGCAATCAGCCCCAGCATTTT
>-|TRBJ2-2|TRBD1|TRBV18
CASSPEGANTGELFF
TGTGCCAGCTCACCAGAGGGGGCGAATACCGGGGAGCTGTTTTTT
>-|TRBJ1-4|-|TRBV4-1
CASSQDRGTEKLFF
TGCGCCAGCAGCCAAGACAGGGGAACTGAAAAACTGTTTTTT
>-|TRBJ1-4|-|TRBV20-1
CSANGEFF
TGCAGTGCGAACGGGGAGTTTTTT
>-|TRBJ1-1|-|TRBV27
CASSRLGSRGNTEAFF
TGTGCCAGCAGTCGCCTAGGGTCTAGGGGAAACACTGAAGCTTTCTTT
>-|TRBJ1-2|TRBD1|TRBV4-2
CASSQGGGTGVYYGYTF
TGTGCCAGCAGCCAAGGAGGGGGGACAGGGGTATACTATGGCTACACCTTC
>-|TRBJ1-1|-|TRBV18
CASSPRVLPAGTEAFF
TGTGCCAGCTCACCAAGAGTACTTCCCGCGGGCACTGAAGCTTTCTTT
>few|TRBJ2-3|TRBD2|TRBV3-1/TRBV3-2
CASSPGTSGMESDTQYF
TGTGCCAGCAGCCCAGGGACTAGCGGGATGGAGTCAGATACGCAGTATTTT
>-|TRBJ1-5|TRBD1|TRBV6-5
CASSLTGGRNQPQHF
TGTGCCAGCAGCTTAACAGGGGGTCGCAATCAGCCCCAGCATTTT
>-|TRBJ2-7|-|TRBV13
CASSLRGYHEQYF
TGTGCCAGCAGCTTACGGGGATACCACGAGCAGTACTTC
>-|TRBJ1-5|-|TRBV2
CASRGGRNNQPQHF
TGTGCCAGCAGGGGCGGAAGAAACAATCAGCCCCAGCATTTT